Listed below are T cell receptor beta chains from one sample, sequenced in a study of human T cells and chemical hapten exposure. TCRdb re-derived calls from the RACE reads in MiXCR, one entry per CDR3 protein. The profile shows some 70,000 distinct CDR3 sequences, around a third of them singletons. Sequencing was performed on whole blood, taken in connection with sensitization to the hapten diphenylcyclopropenone (DPC). The source is a man between 35 and 55 years old with alopecia areata. Some clones in this sample may be carry-over from other donors' samples. Both conserved end residues are part of each CDR3. The order of the fields is J gene, V gene, CDR3 length, clone size, D gene, CDR3 protein, CDR3 DNA. D genes are given only for firm matches. The listing skips clone size in some rows; elsewhere it reads once, few, many or a size class.

TRBJ1-1 | TRBV29-1 | 12 | NA | NA | CSVEQTNTEAFF | TGCAGCGTTGAACAAACGAACACTGAAGCTTTCTTT
TRBJ1-4 | TRBV7-4 | 16 | NA | NA | CASNFGPTSTNEKLFF | TGTGCCAGCAATTTCGGCCCCACCTCAACTAATGAAAAACTGTTTTTT
TRBJ2-1 | TRBV6-5 | 14 | few | NA | CASSDRWGPNEQFF | TGTGCCAGCAGTGACAGATGGGGGCCCAATGAGCAGTTCTTC
TRBJ2-3 | TRBV5-1 | 12 | many | NA | CASSERLDTQYF | TGCGCCAGCAGCGAGCGGTTAGATACGCAGTATTTT
TRBJ1-1 | TRBV6-2/TRBV6-3 | 12 | NA | NA | CASSYGGAEAFF | TGTGCCAGCAGTTACGGGGGGGCTGAAGCTTTCTTT
TRBJ1-6 | TRBV6-5 | 14 | NA | NA | CASRPGSTDSPLHF | TGTGCCAGCAGACCGGGATCCACGGATTCACCCCTCCACTTT
TRBJ1-5 | TRBV6-2/TRBV6-3 | 15 | NA | NA | CASSNGGGRGQPQHF | TGTGCCAGCAGTAATGGCGGGGGGCGCGGTCAGCCCCAGCATTTT
TRBJ1-4 | TRBV3-1 | 16 | NA | NA | CASSQRHASTNEKLFF | TGTGCCAGCAGCCAACGACACGCTTCGACTAATGAAAAACTGTTTTTT
TRBJ2-3 | TRBV5-5 | 14 | once | NA | CASSFTGRTDTQYF | TGTGCCAGCAGCTTTACAGGGCGGACAGATACGCAGTATTTT
TRBJ2-7 | TRBV27 | 13 | few | NA | CAHREGPPYEQYF | TGTGCCCACAGGGAGGGGCCTCCTTACGAGCAGTACTTC
TRBJ1-5 | TRBV19 | 13 | NA | NA | CASSSPAGQPQHF | TGTGCCAGTAGTTCCCCGGCGGGTCAGCCCCAGCATTTT
TRBJ2-1 | TRBV4-3 | 17 | few | TRBD2 | CASSPGTSESSYNEQFF | TGCGCCAGCAGCCCTGGGACTAGCGAGAGCTCCTACAATGAGCAGTTCTTC